The 14 T cell receptor beta chains reported below all come from one sample, sequenced in a study of blood T cell repertoires in COVID-19. Assay: immunoSEQ multiplex PCR; the TCRdb copy retains only in-frame clones and omits some. The table includes around 160,000 clones, around 80% detected once. The sequenced material came from peripheral blood. The receptors here all came from a human donor in a cohort sampled during active COVID-19.

As to this clone: Other DNA variants within this sample encode the same CDR3. The chain couples TRBV9 to TRBJ1-2, with TRBD1 as a possible D gene (6 bases). Per germline, CDR1 SGDLS and CDR2 YYNGEE. V was trimmed by 2 bases and J by 2 bases, leaving 7 bases between them. The CDR3 has 13 residues. As DNA, the CDR3 is TGTGCCAGCAGCGTTCAGGGGAACTATGGCTACACCTTC. Encoded protein: CASSVQGNYGYTF.

The V call is TRBV6-2 or TRBV6-3, the J call TRBJ1-1, with 11 bases that match TRBD1. This CDR3 has 16 amino acids. Germline CDR1 reads MNHEY; CDR2 reads SVGEGT. Trimming took 4 bases from V and 3 from J; bases not matched to a gene: 7. The CDR3 spells CASSLGQGASYTEAFF. CDR3 in DNA: TGTGCCAGCAGTTTAGGACAGGGGGCTTCGTACACTGAAGCTTTCTTT.

The genes are TRBV4-2 and TRBJ2-5; TRBD2 aligns across 8 bases. The V and J ends lost 1 base and 2 bases, in that order; junction bases with no gene match: 9. This CDR3 comprises 17 residues. CDR1 is LGHNA and CDR2 is YNFKEQ in the germline V gene. The CDR3 protein is CASSQGGGGGPQETQYF. The DNA of the CDR3 is TGTGCCAGCAGCCAAGGTGGGGGCGGGGGGCCTCAAGAGACCCAGTACTTC.

The gene calls are TRBV11-2 and TRBJ1-1, with D uncertain. Germline V gives CDR1 SGHAT, CDR2 FQNNGV. V lost 6 bases and J 0 bases, leaving 8 bases between the germline ends. The CDR3 has 13 residues. This chain's CDR3 is CASRFQVNTEAFF. The CDR3 bases are TGTGCCAGCAGATTTCAGGTGAACACTGAAGCTTTCTTT.

In DNA, the CDR3 is TGTGCCAGCACCCTCAGGACAGGGGGTAGAGATACGCAGTATTTT. Translating it yields CASTLRTGGRDTQYF. This chain joins TRBV7-2 and TRBJ2-3; 10 nucleotides align to TRBD1. Trimming at V came to 7 bases and at J to 5 bases, leaving 9 bases not matched to a gene. Looked up from germline, CDR1 is SGHTA and CDR2 is FQGNSA. The length of the CDR3 is 15 residues. The variable domain in full, completed from reference TRBV7-2 and TRBJ2-3, reads GAGVSQSPSNKVTEKGKDVELRCDPISGHTALYWYRQSLGQGLEFLIYFQGNSAPDKSGLPSDRFSAERTGGSVSTLTIQRTQQEDSAVYLCASTLRTGGRDTQYFGPGTRLTVL.

The genes are TRBV4-1 and TRBJ1-6; 7 nucleotides match TRBD1. From germline, CDR1 is MGHRA and CDR2 YSYEKL. Unmatched junction bases numbered 10, after V lost 4 bases and J lost 7 bases. The CDR3 has 16 amino acids. The CDR3 is CASSPLPGQRNSPLHF. CDR3 bases: TGCGCCAGCAGCCCTCTGCCGGGACAGAGAAATTCACCCCTCCACTTT.

The gene calls are TRBV7-3 and TRBJ1-1, with 9 bases fitting TRBD1. The CDR3 has 14 residues. The V segment lost 6 bases and the J segment 4 bases; nucleotides outside the gene matches: 6. Germline CDR1 is SGHTA and CDR2 is FQGTGA. Written as DNA, the CDR3 is TGTGCCAGCAGGTTACAGGGGGCGAGCACTGAAGCTTTCTTT. This codes for CASRLQGASTEAFF.

V is TRBV7-2 and J is TRBJ2-2; TRBD1 aligns across 8 bases. The germline gives CDR1 SGHTA, CDR2 FQGNSA. The CDR3 has 17 residues. The V segment lost 5 bases and the J segment 5 bases; nucleotides outside the gene matches: 13. The CDR3 here is CASSPRRAGGDTGELFF. As DNA, the CDR3 is TGTGCCAGCAGCCCACGTCGGGCAGGGGGCGATACCGGGGAGCTGTTTTTT.

Only one count was recorded for this clone. The chain combines TRBV5-1 with TRBJ1-3, with a possible D match to TRBD1 (6 bases). Germline CDR1 reads SGHRS; CDR2 reads YFSETQ. This CDR3 has 16 residues. Trimming left V 0 bases short and J 4 bases short, with 14 bases between. This CDR3 is CASSLEDSLEGNTIYF. The CDR3 nucleotides read TGCGCCAGCAGCTTGGAGGACAGCCTGGAGGGAAACACCATATATTTT.

CDR3 in DNA: TGCGCCAGACCACAGGGAGTCGGCAATCAGCCCCAGCATTTT. Residues: CARPQGVGNQPQHF. The rearrangement uses TRBV23-1 and TRBJ1-5, with TRBD1 as a possible D gene (6 bases). TRBV23-1 is an ORF; its function is uncertain. This CDR3 has 14 residues. V gave up 9 bases and J gave up 2 bases, with 14 bases separating them.

J is TRBJ1-1 and V is TRBV5-1, with D unresolved. CDR3 size: 11 residues. Trimming took off 4 bases at V and 2 bases at J, with 3 bases between the two ends. Germline CDR1 reads SGHRS; CDR2 reads YFSETQ. This chain's CDR3 is CASSQNTEAFF. As DNA, the CDR3 is TGCGCCAGCAGCCAAAACACTGAAGCTTTCTTT.

The chain has TRBV5-4 and TRBJ2-7, with 9 positions matching TRBD1. This CDR3 spans 16 amino acids. Germline CDR1 SGHNT, CDR2 YYREEE (reference sequence). J was trimmed by 0 bases and V by 0 bases; bases with no gene match: 4. The CDR3 reads CASSLATGGDSYEQYF. The CDR3 DNA reads as TGTGCCAGCAGCTTGGCCACAGGGGGCGACTCCTACGAGCAGTACTTC.

The J gene is TRBJ1-3, the V gene TRBV9, with 8 bases lining up with TRBD1. With 2 bases clipped from V and 0 bases from J, the junction kept 10 bases outside the gene matches. CDR1 is SGDLS, CDR2 YYNGEE, per germline. The CDR3 spans 18 residues. CDR3 region: CASSVEGGQVLSGNTIYF. CDR3 DNA sequence: TGTGCCAGCAGCGTGGAGGGGGGACAGGTCCTCTCTGGAAACACCATATATTTT.

The J gene is TRBJ1-2, the V gene TRBV10-3, with D perhaps matching TRBD1 (6 bases). The CDR3 sequence is 14 residues long. V was pared by 0 bases and J by 8 bases, with 13 bases between. CDR1 and CDR2 (germline): ENHRY, SYGVKD. The CDR3 here is CAISESEGGPGYTF. The CDR3 DNA sequence: TGTGCCATCAGTGAGTCTGAAGGGGGTCCGGGCTACACCTTC.